Here is one TCR beta chain with its context. The target antigen is unknown. This CDR3 comprises 12 residues. Trimming took off 4 bases at V and 8 bases at J, with 9 bases between the two ends. Germline V lookup: CDR1 MGHDK, CDR2 SYGVNS. This specimen comes from a study of cytomegalovirus exposure and HLA in healthy donors. Study overall: There were some 380 genotyped donors. Of these, 81% fell in the genetic ancestry cluster associated with self-reported Caucasian donors.

Study-wide points: The investigators catalogued 150 to 200 TCR beta chains as cytomegalovirus-associated. Among the sequence variants, a highly shared cluster was likely an artifact of sequencing.

PCR was performed using 60 Vbeta and 13 Jbeta primers. The method was immunoSEQ multiplex PCR; TCRdb's version includes in-frame clones alone and lacks a portion of them. The sample contains some 140,000 clones, approximately 89% of which appear only once. Source material: PBMCs. This TCR was recovered from a woman aged 30 to 39 in good health and CMV-seropositive. V gene TRBV25-1 combines with J gene TRBJ2-1; no definite D call. CDR3 amino acids: CASSALDHEQFF. The CDR3 bases are TGTGCCAGCAGTGCCCTAGACCATGAGCAGTTCTTC.